This is a list of T cell receptor beta chains from one sample in a study of CD8 T cells in ankylosing spondylitis. TCRdb reanalysed the 5' RACE reads using MiXCR and keeps one entry per CDR3 protein. The sample includes some 250,000 distinct CDR3 sequences, more than 20% seen only once; the top ten take over 0.55%. Material for sequencing was blood, either unsorted or a sorted T cell fraction (not recorded which). These receptors were taken from a male donor with ankylosing spondylitis or in good health (not recorded which). Both conserved end residues are part of each CDR3.

TRBV18 | CASAPRRDNEQFF
TRBV4-2 | CASSQEGGGDTQYF
TRBV5-6 | CASSLTGGAEEETQYF
TRBV20-1 | CSARSTGVRETQYF
TRBV20-1 | CSAGKAGPKNIQYF
TRBV6-6 | CASSRQGGEAFF
TRBV5-1 | CASSLEDNGYTF
TRBV6-1 | CASRGLAGGNSYEQYF
TRBV15 | CAAAGADYNEQFF
TRBV7-9 | CASSLGGAGTDTQYF
TRBV10-3 | CATRSGAGAFNENGYTF
TRBV3-1 | CASSQNRESTEAFF
TRBV4-2 | CASSQGGRARTEAFF
TRBV5-1 | CASRPGQGYGYTF
TRBV10-3 | CAISELADRTPRETQYF
TRBV2 | CASSQGPRPHEQFF
TRBV12-3/TRBV12-4 | CASRTSGGVYDEQYF
TRBV7-9 | CASSSDRAGYTF
TRBV18 | CASSPKDGNTEAFF
TRBV20-1 | CSARVLGGGAYNEQFF
TRBV12-3/TRBV12-4 | CASSNPGTGEYGYTF
TRBV29-1 | CSASTTGGIQYF
TRBV20-1 | CSARYNGHRGGNNYGYTF
TRBV6-5 | CASSYLGSAGDSTDTQYF
TRBV6-6 | CASRTESTDTQYF
TRBV9 | CASSATSGGPFDEQFF
TRBV19 | CASRDKNEKLFF
TRBV20-1 | CSAKVGGRGNQPQHF
TRBV12-3/TRBV12-4 | CASGVGAYEQYF
TRBV29-1 | CSGRDRSGYEQYF
TRBV12-3/TRBV12-4 | CASNPGSTDTQYF
TRBV10-3 | CAISSADTGGQETQYF
TRBV6-5 | CASSYPGLLETQYF
TRBV10-3 | CAINSYDRGNEQYF
TRBV7-2 | CASSLYEGRGYTF
TRBV20-1 | CSAPTSGFYNEQFF
TRBV20-1 | CSAHLAGQGQYEQYF
TRBV12-3/TRBV12-4 | CASNPSPSGYGYTF
TRBV28 | CASSPGQVTGELFF
TRBV12-3/TRBV12-4 | CTSSLDSTGYRGYNEQFF
TRBV5-4 | CASSPLAGGPNEQFF
TRBV7-8 | CASSLAVRGSYEQYF
TRBV12-3/TRBV12-4 | CASSPAGRSSYEQYF
TRBV11-2 | CASSLDGVGTQYF
TRBV7-2 | CASSLLEETQYF
TRBV29-1 | CSVDSGTQYF
TRBV29-1 | CSVGRQPSGGEQYF